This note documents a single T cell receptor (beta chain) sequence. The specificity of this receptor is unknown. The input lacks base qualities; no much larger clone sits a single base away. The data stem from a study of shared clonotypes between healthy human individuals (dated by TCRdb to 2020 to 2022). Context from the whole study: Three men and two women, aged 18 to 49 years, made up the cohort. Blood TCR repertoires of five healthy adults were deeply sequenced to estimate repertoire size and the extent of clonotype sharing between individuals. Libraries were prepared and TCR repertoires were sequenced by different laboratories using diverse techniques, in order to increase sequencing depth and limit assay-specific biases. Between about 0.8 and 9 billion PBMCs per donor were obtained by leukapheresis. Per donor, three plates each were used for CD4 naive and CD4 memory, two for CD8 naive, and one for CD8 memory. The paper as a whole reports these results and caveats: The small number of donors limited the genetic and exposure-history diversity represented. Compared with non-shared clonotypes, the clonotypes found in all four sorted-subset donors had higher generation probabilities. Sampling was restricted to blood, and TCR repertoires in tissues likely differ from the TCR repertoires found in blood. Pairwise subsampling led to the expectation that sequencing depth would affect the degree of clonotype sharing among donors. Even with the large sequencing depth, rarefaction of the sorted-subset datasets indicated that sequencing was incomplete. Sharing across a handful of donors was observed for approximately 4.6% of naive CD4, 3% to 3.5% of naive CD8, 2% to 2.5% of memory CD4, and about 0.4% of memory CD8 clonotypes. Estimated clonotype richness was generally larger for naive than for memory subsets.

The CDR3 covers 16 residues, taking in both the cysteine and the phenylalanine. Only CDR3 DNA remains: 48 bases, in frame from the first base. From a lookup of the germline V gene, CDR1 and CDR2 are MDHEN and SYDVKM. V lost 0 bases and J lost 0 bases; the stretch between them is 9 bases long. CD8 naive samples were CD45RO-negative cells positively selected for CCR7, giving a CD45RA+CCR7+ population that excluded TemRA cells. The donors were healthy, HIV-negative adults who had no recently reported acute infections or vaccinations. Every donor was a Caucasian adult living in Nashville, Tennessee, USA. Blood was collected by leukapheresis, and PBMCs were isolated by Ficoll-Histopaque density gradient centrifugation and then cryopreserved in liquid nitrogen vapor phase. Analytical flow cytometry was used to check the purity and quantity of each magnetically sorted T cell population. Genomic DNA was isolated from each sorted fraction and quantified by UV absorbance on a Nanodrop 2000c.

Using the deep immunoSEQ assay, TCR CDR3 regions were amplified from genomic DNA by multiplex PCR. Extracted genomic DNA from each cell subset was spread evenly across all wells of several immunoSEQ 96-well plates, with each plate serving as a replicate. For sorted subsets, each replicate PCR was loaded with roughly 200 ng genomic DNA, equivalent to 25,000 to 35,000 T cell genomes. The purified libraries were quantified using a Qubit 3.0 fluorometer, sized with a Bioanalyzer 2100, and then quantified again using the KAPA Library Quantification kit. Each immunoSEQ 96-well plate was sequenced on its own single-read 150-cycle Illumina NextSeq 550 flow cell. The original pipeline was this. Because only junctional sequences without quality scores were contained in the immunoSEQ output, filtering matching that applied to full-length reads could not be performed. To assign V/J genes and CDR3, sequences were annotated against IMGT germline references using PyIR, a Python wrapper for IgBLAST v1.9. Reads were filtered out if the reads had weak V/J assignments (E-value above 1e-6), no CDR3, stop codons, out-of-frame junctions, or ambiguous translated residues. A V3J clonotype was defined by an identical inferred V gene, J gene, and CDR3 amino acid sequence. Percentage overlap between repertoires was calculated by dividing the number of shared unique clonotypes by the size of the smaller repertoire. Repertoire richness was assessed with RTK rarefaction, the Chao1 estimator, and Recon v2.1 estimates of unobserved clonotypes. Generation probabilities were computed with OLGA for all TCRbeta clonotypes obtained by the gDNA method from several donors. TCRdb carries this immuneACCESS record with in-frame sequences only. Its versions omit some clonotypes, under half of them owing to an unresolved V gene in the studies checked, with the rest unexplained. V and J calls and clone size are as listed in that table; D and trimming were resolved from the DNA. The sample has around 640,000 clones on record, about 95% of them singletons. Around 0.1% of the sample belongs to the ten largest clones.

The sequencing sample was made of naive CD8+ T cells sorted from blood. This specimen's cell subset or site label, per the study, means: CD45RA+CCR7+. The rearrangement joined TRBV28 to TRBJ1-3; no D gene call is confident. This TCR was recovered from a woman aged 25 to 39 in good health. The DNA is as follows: TGTGCCAGCAGTTTATGGCAGGCCAGCTCTGGAAACACCATATATTTT. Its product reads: CASSLWQASSGNTIYF.